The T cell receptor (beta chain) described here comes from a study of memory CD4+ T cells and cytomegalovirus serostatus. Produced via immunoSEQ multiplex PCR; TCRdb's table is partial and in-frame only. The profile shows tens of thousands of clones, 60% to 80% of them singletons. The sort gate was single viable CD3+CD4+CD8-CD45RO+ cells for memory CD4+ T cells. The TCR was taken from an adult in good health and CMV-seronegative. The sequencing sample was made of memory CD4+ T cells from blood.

CDR3 coding DNA: TGTGCCAGCAGCCCTCAGGGGGTGAACACTGAAGCTTTCTTT. Protein: CASSPQGVNTEAFF. The V gene is TRBV7-9, the J gene TRBJ1-1; 7 positions agree with TRBD1. The CDR3 sequence is 14 residues long. Germline V gene sequence: CDR1 SEHNR, CDR2 FQNEAQ (reference sequence). Losses at the gene ends were 5 bases for V and 0 bases for J; bases not matched to a gene: 3.